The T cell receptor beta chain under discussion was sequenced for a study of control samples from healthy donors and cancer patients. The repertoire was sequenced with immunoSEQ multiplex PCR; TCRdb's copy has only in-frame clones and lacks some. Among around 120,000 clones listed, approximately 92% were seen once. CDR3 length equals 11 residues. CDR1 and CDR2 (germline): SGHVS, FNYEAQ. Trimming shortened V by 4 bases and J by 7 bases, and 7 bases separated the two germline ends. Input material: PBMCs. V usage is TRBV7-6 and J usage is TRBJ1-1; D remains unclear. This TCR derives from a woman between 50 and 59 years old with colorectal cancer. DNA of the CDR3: TGTGCCAGCAGCTCTATTGTTGAAGCTTTCTTT. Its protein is CASSSIVEAFF.